This T cell receptor (beta chain) was sequenced during a study of regulatory T cells in long-lasting Graves disease. CDR3-region Arm-PCR and iRepertoire HTBI primers produced the TCR beta libraries. TCRdb analysed the multiplex PCR reads with MiXCR anew, one entry per CDR3 protein. The table includes some 250,000 distinct CDR3 sequences, 15% to 20% detected once. Time point of the sample: newly diagnosed GD, antithyroid drugs for less than 3 months. The TCR library was made from RNA extracted from PBMCs. This clonotype showed up many times. This sample also appeared in a second study, on T cells in Graves' hyperthyroidism and ophthalmopathy.

This material consisted of peripheral blood mononuclear cells (PBMCs), taken at new diagnosis, from a patient treated with antithyroid drugs. This TCR was recovered from a woman in her 30s with Graves disease.

The CDR3 here is CASSPEPAGNTEAFF. As DNA, the CDR3 is TGTGCCAGCAGCCCCGAACCCGCAGGTAACACTGAAGCTTTCTTT. The chain joins TRBV27 to TRBJ1-1; D is unresolved. With 6 bases removed from V and 2 bases from J, the gap between germline ends came to 16 bases. Germline-derived CDR1 and CDR2 are MNHEY and SMNVEV (reference sequence). The CDR3 extends over 15 amino acids.